Presented here are 31 T cell receptor beta chains from one specimen sequenced in a study of blood T cells in healthy people across ages. For the second PCR, which ran for about 6 to 11 cycles, a sample-barcoded 5' primer and a J-beta primer mix were used. Each CDR3 protein is one row after TCRdb ran MiXCR on the 5' RACE reads. The profile shows approximately 1,700,000 distinct CDR3 sequences, about 39% of them singletons. The sequenced sample was blood. These receptors all stem from a human donor in good health.

The chain has TRBV27 and TRBJ1-2; maybe TRBD1 (5 bases). V was cut by 6 bases and J by 7 bases, with 24 bases left in between. Per the germline V gene, CDR1 is MNHEY and CDR2 is SMNVEV (reference sequence). This CDR3 region has 16 residues. Here the CDR3 reads CASSLSGAPEVGGYTF. The CDR3 region has the DNA TGTGCCAGCAGCCTTTCCGGGGCTCCGGAGGTGGGTGGCTACACCTTC.

This clonotype was seen a few times. V and J are TRBV4-2 and TRBJ2-7; perhaps TRBD1 as D (6 bases). The germline CDR1 and CDR2 sequences are LGHNA and YNFKEQ. With 1 base removed from V and 0 bases from J, the gap between germline ends came to 13 bases. This CDR3 region has 16 residues. The CDR3 nucleotides read TGTGCCAGCAGCCAAGGGTACTTGGACAGCTCCTACGAGCAGTACTTC. Translation gives CASSQGYLDSSYEQYF.

V and J are TRBV4-3 and TRBJ1-5, with D unresolved. The germline CDR1 and CDR2 sequences are LGHNA and YSLEER. V was clipped by 1 base and J by 2 bases, with 12 bases between them. The CDR3 contains 16 residues. Written as DNA, the CDR3 is TGCGCCAGCAGCCAAGCCCCGGGTCAGGGCAATCAGCCCCAGCATTTT. Translating gives CASSQAPGQGNQPQHF.

This clonotype appeared many times. The rearrangement uses TRBV20-1 and TRBJ1-2, with D possibly being TRBD1 (6 bases). CDR3 length: 12 amino acids. The germline V gene encodes CDR1 DFQATT and CDR2 SNEGSKA (reference sequence). Trimming took 3 bases from V and 4 from J, leaving 9 bases between them. Here the CDR3 reads CSARKGGYGYTF. The CDR3, as DNA: TGCAGTGCTAGGAAAGGGGGCTATGGCTACACCTTC.

V and J are TRBV4-2 and TRBJ1-2, with 7 bases that match TRBD1. With 5 bases clipped from V and 7 bases from J, the junction kept 10 bases outside the gene matches. The CDR3 contains 14 residues. Germline assignment: CDR1 LGHNA and CDR2 YNFKEQ. The CDR3 loop reads CASSAGGQVFGYTF. The DNA of the CDR3 is TGTGCCAGCAGCGCCGGTGGACAGGTTTTTGGCTACACCTTC.

This clonotype has just a few counts. This chain joins TRBV7-8 and TRBJ2-1; the D is unclear. This CDR3 has 13 residues. V dropped 5 bases and J dropped 5 bases, with 10 bases sitting between them. Germline V gene data show CDR1 as SGHVS and CDR2 as FQNEAQ. The CDR3 is CASSPLGDNEQFF. CDR3 bases: TGTGCCAGCAGCCCCCTTGGGGACAATGAGCAGTTCTTC.

V and J are TRBV30 and TRBJ1-6; 7 nucleotides line up with TRBD1. V shed 5 bases, J shed 0 bases, and the junction held 4 bases outside the gene matches. The CDR3 totals 15 residues. Germline assignment: CDR1 GTSNPN and CDR2 SVGIG (reference sequence). The CDR3 DNA sequence: TGTGCCTGGGTCAGGGGGACCTCCTATAATTCACCCCTCCACTTT. Translation gives CAWVRGTSYNSPLHF.

The V and J genes are TRBV28 and TRBJ2-7; D uncertain. Trimming removed 8 bases from V and 2 bases from J, with 13 bases in between. Looked up from germline, CDR1 is MDHEN and CDR2 is SYDVKM. The CDR3 extends over 13 amino acids. The CDR3 nucleotides are TGTGCCAGCCCTTTCAGGCGTACCTACGAGCAGTACTTC. This gives the protein CASPFRRTYEQYF.

This clonotype was seen a few times. This rearrangement joins TRBV20-1 to TRBJ2-3, with 12 bases lining up with TRBD2. Germline-derived CDR1 and CDR2 are DFQATT and SNEGSKA (reference sequence). V lost 2 bases and J lost 5; bases outside the gene matches: 8. The CDR3 contains 16 residues. This chain's CDR3 is CSARRLTSGGRDTQYF. The CDR3 nucleotides are TGCAGTGCTAGACGATTGACTAGCGGGGGAAGAGATACGCAGTATTTT.

In this sample, this clonotype turned up a few times. This chain's CDR3 is CASRTGRANVLTF. CDR3 DNA sequence: TGTGCCAGCCGGACAGGGCGGGCCAACGTCCTGACTTTC. The chain carries TRBV28 and TRBJ2-6; TRBD1 aligns across 8 bases. Germline V gives CDR1 MDHEN, CDR2 SYDVKM. The V and J ends lost 8 bases and 5 bases, in that order; junction bases with no gene match: 2. The CDR3 totals 13 residues.

CDR3: CVTKDGNTEAFF. In DNA form, the CDR3 reads TGTGTGACTAAGGACGGGAACACTGAAGCTTTCTTT. The chain combines TRBV7-6 with TRBJ1-1; D gene unclear. Germline loops: CDR1 SGHVS, CDR2 FNYEAQ. The CDR3 spans 12 residues.

This clonotype was recorded a few times. This chain joins TRBV4-2 and TRBJ2-4; 8 positions match TRBD1. The DNA end lines up better with TRBJ2-7; the J call may be wrong. This CDR3 region has 16 residues. In germline, CDR1 is LGHNA, CDR2 YNFKEQ. CDR3 coding DNA: TGTGCCAGCAGCCAAGTCGCGGGGACAGGTGTATACGAGCAGTACTTC. Residues: CASSQVAGTGVYEQYF.

V and J are TRBV20-1 and TRBJ2-5; D remains ambiguous. The CDR3 is made up of 13 amino acids. Per germline, CDR1 DFQATT and CDR2 SNEGSKA (reference sequence). Trimming cost V 3 bases and J 0 bases, with 8 bases left between them. The CDR3 coding sequence is TGCAGTGCTAGCTGGCTAAACCAAGAGACCCAGTACTTC. Protein sequence: CSASWLNQETQYF.

The rearrangement uses TRBV20-1 and TRBJ2-7; TRBD2 agrees at 9 bases. Germline V gives CDR1 DFQATT, CDR2 SNEGSKA (reference sequence). Unmatched junction bases numbered 11, after V lost 8 bases and J lost 0 bases. This CDR3 region has 15 residues. In DNA form, the CDR3 reads TGCAGTTCCTTTTCTCTAGCGGGGCCCTCCTACGAGCAGTACTTC. Encoded protein: CSSFSLAGPSYEQYF.

This clonotype was observed a single time. The chain recombines TRBV20-1 with TRBJ2-1; 14 bases line up with TRBD2. The CDR3 runs 14 residues. Germline trimming cut 6 bases from V and 8 bases from J; bases unmatched to any gene: 6. CDR1 is DFQATT and CDR2 is SNEGSKA in the germline V gene (reference sequence). CDR3 in DNA: TGCAGTGCCACCGGGACTAGCGGGGGTGATGAGCAGTTCTTC. Translated, it gives CSATGTSGGDEQFF.

In its sample, this clonotype was seen a few times. This chain joins TRBV4-3 and TRBJ1-2; weak D call: TRBD1 (5 bases). The CDR3 sequence is 15 residues long. V gave up 0 bases and J gave up 3 bases, with 11 bases separating them. Per germline, CDR1 LGHNA and CDR2 YSLEER. The DNA for the CDR3 is TGCGCCAGCAGCCAAGATCCCTGGGACCACTATGGCTACACCTTC. As protein: CASSQDPWDHYGYTF.

The chain links TRBV28 to TRBJ2-1; D unclear. The ends were cut back, 5 bases at V and 4 bases at J, with 15 bases in the middle. The CDR3 is 15 residues long. Germline V CDR1 and CDR2: MDHEN, SYDVKM. The DNA of the CDR3 is TGTGCCAGCAGTCTCTTACCCTCCTATTACAATGAGCAGTTCTTC. Its protein product is CASSLLPSYYNEQFF.

The rearrangement uses TRBV25-1 and TRBJ2-3; D may be TRBD1 (6 bases). The V end lost 5 bases, the J end lost 6 bases, and 30 bases lay between the germline ends. There are 19 residues in the CDR3. Germline V CDR1 and CDR2: MGHDK, SYGVNS. CDR3 in DNA: TGTGCCAGCAGTCCACCTCTAGGAGGAGGACAGCAAGAGGCCGATACGCAGTATTTT. It codes for CASSPPLGGGQQEADTQYF.

The J gene is TRBJ2-1, the V gene TRBV4-3; 9 bases are shared with TRBD1. The J segment lost 8 bases and the V segment lost 0 bases, leaving 8 bases of the junction unmatched. Germline-derived CDR1 and CDR2 are LGHNA and YSLEER. The CDR3 runs 16 residues. The CDR3 coding sequence is TGCGCCAGCAGCCAAGATCTAGGGACAGGGAACCATGAGCAGTTCTTC. This sequence encodes CASSQDLGTGNHEQFF.

This chain links TRBV7-2 with TRBJ1-1; TRBD1 matches at 10 bases. The CDR3 length is 15 residues. Unmatched junction bases numbered 1, after V lost 3 bases and J lost 0 bases. The germline V gene has CDR1 SGHTA and CDR2 FQGNSA. The CDR3, as DNA: TGTGCCAGCAGCTTGACAGGGGGCCTGAACACTGAAGCTTTCTTT. This sequence encodes CASSLTGGLNTEAFF.

This rearrangement joins TRBV6-2 or TRBV6-3 to TRBJ2-7; the D gene is possibly TRBD1 (5 bases). The CDR3 sequence is 14 residues long. Trimming pared 0 bases from V and 5 bases from J, leaving 11 bases between. CDR1 and CDR2 from the germline V gene are MNHEY and SVGEGT. CDR3 in amino acids: CASSYSLTVDEQYF. DNA of the CDR3: TGTGCCAGCAGTTACTCTTTGACAGTAGACGAGCAGTACTTC.

The sample holds a few counts of this clonotype. This sequence joins TRBV20-1 and TRBJ2-7; 7 bases match TRBD2. Germline V gene sequence: CDR1 DFQATT, CDR2 SNEGSKA (reference sequence). This CDR3 is built from 14 residues. V shed 2 bases and J 0 bases; nucleotides not matched to a gene: 4. CDR3 sequence: CSARWLADSYEQYF. The CDR3 DNA follows: TGCAGTGCTAGATGGCTAGCGGACTCCTACGAGCAGTACTTC.

The chain carries TRBV15 and TRBJ2-1; D is uncertain. Trimming removed 2 bases from V and 7 bases from J, with 6 bases in between. The CDR3 covers 12 residues. Germline values: CDR1 LNHNV, CDR2 YYDKDF (reference sequence). CDR3 sequence (DNA): TGTGCCACCAGCAGATCGAATAATGAGCAGTTCTTC. Residues: CATSRSNNEQFF.

The chain joins TRBV29-1 to TRBJ1-2; D might be TRBD1 (5 bases). Germline lookup yields CDR1 SQVTM and CDR2 ANQGSEA. The CDR3 contains 11 residues. V was shortened by 5 bases and J by 4 bases, with 8 bases between the two germline ends. CDR3 in DNA: TGCAGCGTTTGGGACGGCTATGGCTACACCTTC. Protein product: CSVWDGYGYTF.

The V call is TRBV7-9, the J call TRBJ1-4; D call uncertain. Germline-derived CDR1 and CDR2 are SEHNR and FQNEAQ (reference sequence). V was shortened by 8 bases and J by 8 bases, with 21 bases between the two germline ends. The CDR3 extends over 15 amino acids. CDR3 sequence (DNA): TGTGCCAGCTCAAATAACCCCGGTGTAGGGGAAAAACTGTTTTTT. Its translation: CASSNNPGVGEKLFF.

The V call is TRBV5-1, the J call TRBJ2-5, with D possibly being TRBD1 (6 bases). The DNA end favors TRBJ2-7, so the J call may be wrong. There are 14 residues in the CDR3. Looked up from germline, CDR1 is SGHRS and CDR2 is YFSETQ. The CDR3 coding sequence is TGCGCCAGCAACCCCCAGGGGTGGCAGGACGAGCAGTACTTC. Translated: CASNPQGWQDEQYF.

This clonotype was detected once. The chain uses TRBV7-9 and TRBJ2-5, with TRBD1 matching over 7 bases. The J call may not be correct, given that the DNA end is closer to TRBJ2-7. CDR3 length: 15 residues. Germline V gene lookup returns CDR1 SEHNR and CDR2 FQNEAQ (reference sequence). The CDR3: CASSPFPRDSYEQYF. In DNA, the CDR3 is TGTGCCAGCAGCCCTTTCCCCCGGGACAGCTACGAGCAGTACTTC.

The table lists this clonotype with a few counts. The chain carries TRBV20-1 and TRBJ2-5; D not resolved. The V end was cut by 0 bases, the J end by 1 base, with 12 bases between. Germline loops: CDR1 DFQATT, CDR2 SNEGSKA (reference sequence). The CDR3 loop spans 15 amino acids. The CDR3 sequence: CSARDSWQLQETQYF. DNA of the CDR3: TGCAGTGCTAGAGATAGCTGGCAGCTCCAAGAGACCCAGTACTTC.

The chain links TRBV14 to TRBJ2-3; D is unclear. V was trimmed by 0 bases and J by 4 bases, leaving 8 bases between them. This CDR3 comprises 14 residues. Germline V lookup: CDR1 SGHDN, CDR2 FVKESK. This chain's CDR3 is CASSQETFPDTQYF. The DNA for the CDR3 is TGTGCCAGCAGCCAAGAGACATTCCCAGATACGCAGTATTTT.

This clonotype was counted a few times. The CDR3: CSARPSSGGVQETQYF. CDR3 in DNA: TGCAGTGCTAGACCCTCTAGCGGGGGAGTCCAAGAGACCCAGTACTTC. The chain combines TRBV20-1 with TRBJ2-5, with 10 bases identical to TRBD2. The CDR3 runs to 16 residues. CDR1 and CDR2 (germline): DFQATT, SNEGSKA (reference sequence). V shed 2 bases and J 1 base; nucleotides not matched to a gene: 7.

This clonotype was counted only a few times. The CDR3 nucleotides are TGCGCCAGCAGCCAACAAAACAGGGACGGCTATTCACCCCTCCACTTT. Protein sequence: CASSQQNRDGYSPLHF. The rearrangement links TRBV4-1 to TRBJ1-6, with D possibly TRBD1 on 6 matching bases. CDR1 is MGHRA, CDR2 YSYEKL, per germline. This CDR3 is 16 amino acids long. With 2 bases removed from V and 8 bases from J, the gap between germline ends came to 16 bases.